One T cell receptor beta chain is described in this entry. The data were obtained in a study of blood T cell repertoires in COVID-19. Overall study context: From T cells, B-cell-depleted T cells, or PBMCs came the material, which was cDNA or gDNA.

Measured with immunoSEQ multiplex PCR; TCRdb has only the in-frame clones, and not every one. The data contain 200,000 or so clones, around four fifths of them singletons. V dropped 2 bases and J dropped 8 bases, with 22 bases sitting between them. The CDR3 has 16 residues. Germline-derived CDR1 and CDR2 are LGHDT and YNNKEL (reference sequence). The chain recombines TRBV3-1 (or the pseudogene TRBV3-2) with TRBJ2-7, with D possibly matching TRBD1 (5 bases). Sequencing was carried out using peripheral blood. This sequence originates from a human donor in a cohort sampled during active COVID-19. The CDR3 coding sequence is TGTGCCAGCAGCCAACAGACAGAAATATACCCTGTGAAGCAGTACTTC. Translating gives CASSQQTEIYPVKQYF.